Listed below are T cell receptor beta chains from one sample, sequenced in a study of shared clonotypes between healthy human individuals. The table came from immunoSEQ multiplex PCR; TCRdb's copy has only in-frame clones and leaves some out. The sample shows over 800,000 clones, roughly 92% of them seen only once. The sample was naive CD8+ T cells sorted from blood. The receptors here all came from a man under 40 in good health. The CDR3 runs from the conserved cysteine through the conserved F or W. The D gene is left open where the match is weak. Size tells how often a clone was seen (once, few, many) or the class of an expanded clone, and some rows leave it out.

clone_size | j_call | d_call | v_call | cdr3_nt | cdr3_aa
. | TRBJ1-1 | . | TRBV5-5 | TGTGCCAGCCTTCAGGGGATGAACACTGAAGCTTTCTTT | CASLQGMNTEAFF
. | TRBJ2-1 | . | TRBV18 | TGTGCCAGCTCACCTTGGGTGGGAGACAATGAGCAGTTCTTC | CASSPWVGDNEQFF
. | TRBJ2-7 | TRBD1 | TRBV27 | TGTGCCAGCAGCCACGGACAGGGCAATGAGCAGTACTTC | CASSHGQGNEQYF
once | TRBJ2-7 | TRBD2 | TRBV14 | TGTGCCAGCAGCCAAGATGGACTAGCTGACGAGCAGTACTTC | CASSQDGLADEQYF
. | TRBJ2-3 | TRBD2 | TRBV5-5 | TGTGCCAGCAGCTTAACTAGCGGGATCGCAGATACGCAGTATTTT | CASSLTSGIADTQYF
. | TRBJ2-3 | TRBD2 | TRBV5-4 | TGTGCCAGCAGCTTGGGGCATTTCAGTCGAGCGGGAGTCTCAGATACGCAGTATTTT | CASSLGHFSRAGVSDTQYF
. | TRBJ2-7 | TRBD2 | TRBV27 | TGTGCCAGCAGTTTGGGGACTAGCGGGAGGCCGCAGTACTTC | CASSLGTSGRPQYF
. | TRBJ2-1 | TRBD2 | TRBV11-2 | TGTGCCAGCAGCTTACCTAGCGGGGGACTCTACAATGAGCAGTTCTTC | CASSLPSGGLYNEQFF
. | TRBJ2-1 | . | TRBV7-9 | TGTGCCAGCAGCACCCACCGGGCCCCCCAGGAGGAGCAGTTCTTC | CASSTHRAPQEEQFF
. | TRBJ1-2 | . | TRBV7-9 | TGTGCCAGTCAGGGCCAGGTCTATGGCTACACCTTC | CASQGQVYGYTF
once | TRBJ2-7 | TRBD2 | TRBV6-5 | TGTGCCAGCAGTTACGATACCGGGACTAGCGACGAGCAGTACTTC | CASSYDTGTSDEQYF
. | TRBJ2-7 | . | TRBV5-8 | TGTGCCAGCAGTCAAAGGGGGTTTGGGTCCGAGCAGTACTTC | CASSQRGFGSEQYF
. | TRBJ2-7 | . | TRBV7-9 | TGTGCCAGCAGCTCGACAGAGACCTACGAGCAGTACTTC | CASSSTETYEQYF
. | TRBJ2-1 | . | TRBV7-6 | TGTGCCAGCAGCTTTAAAGGGGGGCAGGATGAGCAGTTCTTC | CASSFKGGQDEQFF
. | TRBJ2-2 | . | TRBV29-1 | TGCAGCGTTGAAGATCGGGGCGGAGTGAACACCGGGGAGCTGTTTTTT | CSVEDRGGVNTGELFF
. | TRBJ1-1 | TRBD1 | TRBV6-5 | TGTGCCAGCATGGGACAGGGGTGGACTGAAGCTTTCTTT | CASMGQGWTEAFF
. | TRBJ1-4 | . | TRBV7-9 | TGTGCCAGCAGCCAGAGGTTACAGGGAAATGAAAAACTGTTTTTT | CASSQRLQGNEKLFF
. | TRBJ2-3 | . | TRBV13 | TGTGCCAGCAGCTTCCCCAGGGGGGGAGTGAAAGATACGCAGTATTTT | CASSFPRGGVKDTQYF
. | TRBJ2-7 | . | TRBV19 | TGTGCCAGTAGTATCCGTTTGGTTGGCTACGAGCAGTACTTC | CASSIRLVGYEQYF
. | TRBJ2-5 | . | TRBV7-2 | TGTGCCAGCAGCTTATGGGGGCAAGAGACCCAGTACTTC | CASSLWGQETQYF
. | TRBJ2-7 | . | TRBV4-3 | TGCGCCAGCAGCCAAGAGGTTTGGGGATCCTACGAGCAGTACTTC | CASSQEVWGSYEQYF
. | TRBJ1-2 | TRBD1 | TRBV7-9 | TGTGCCAGCAGTCCCTTTGGGACAGTAATACCCTATGGCTACACCTTC | CASSPFGTVIPYGYTF
. | TRBJ2-5 | . | TRBV7-9 | TGTGCCAGCAGCTTAGACAGGGCAGTACCACTCGTTAGGGAGACCCAGTACTTC | CASSLDRAVPLVRETQYF